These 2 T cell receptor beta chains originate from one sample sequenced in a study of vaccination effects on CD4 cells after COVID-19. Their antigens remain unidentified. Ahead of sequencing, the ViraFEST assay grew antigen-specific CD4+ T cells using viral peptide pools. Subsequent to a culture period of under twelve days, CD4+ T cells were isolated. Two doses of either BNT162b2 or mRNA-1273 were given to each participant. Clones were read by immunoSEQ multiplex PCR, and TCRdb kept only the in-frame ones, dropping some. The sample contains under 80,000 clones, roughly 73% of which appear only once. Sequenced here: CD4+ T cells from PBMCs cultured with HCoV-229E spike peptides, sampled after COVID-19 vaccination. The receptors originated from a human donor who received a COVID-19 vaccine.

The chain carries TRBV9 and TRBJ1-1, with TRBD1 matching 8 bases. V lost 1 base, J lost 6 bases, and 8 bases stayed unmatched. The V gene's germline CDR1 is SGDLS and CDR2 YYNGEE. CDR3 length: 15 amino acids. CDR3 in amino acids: CASSVSPDRVSEAFF. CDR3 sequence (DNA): TGTGCCAGCAGCGTATCGCCGGACAGGGTATCTGAAGCTTTCTTT. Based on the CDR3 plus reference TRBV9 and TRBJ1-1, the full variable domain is DSGVTQTPKHLITATGQRVTLRCSPRSGDLSVYWYQQSLDQGLQFLIQYYNGEERAKGNILERFSAQQFPDLHSELNLSSLELGDSALYFCASSVSPDRVSEAFFGQGTRLTVV.

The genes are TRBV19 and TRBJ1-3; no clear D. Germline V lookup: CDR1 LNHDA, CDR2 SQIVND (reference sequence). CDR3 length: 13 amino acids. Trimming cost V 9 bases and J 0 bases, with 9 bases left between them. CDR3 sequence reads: CASRLLSGNTIYF. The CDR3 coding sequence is TGTGCCAGCCGGCTCCTCTCTGGAAACACCATATATTTT.